This passage covers 2 T cell receptor beta chains from one sample sequenced in a study of CD8 T cells in Susac syndrome. The RNA input was roughly 0.45 to 1 ug, and it was reverse transcribed with random hexamers. Each CDR3 protein is one row after TCRdb ran MiXCR on the immunoSEQ multiplex PCR reads. The data contain around 190,000 distinct CDR3 sequences, approximately 94% of them singletons. Sequenced sample: CD4+ T cells from PBMCs. The source is a human donor in good health.

V is TRBV6-5 and J is TRBJ2-7; D ambiguous. V was pared by 1 base and J by 3 bases, with 1 base between. In germline, CDR1 is MNHEY, CDR2 SVGAGI. The CDR3 contains 11 residues. Here the CDR3 reads CASSYFYEQYF. CDR3 coding DNA: TGTGCCAGCAGTTACTTCTACGAGCAGTACTTC.

The gene calls are TRBV19 and TRBJ2-2, with D unresolved. Germline values: CDR1 LNHDA, CDR2 SQIVND (reference sequence). The CDR3 is 14 amino acids. V was pared by 5 bases and J by 6 bases, with 13 bases between. The CDR3 loop is CASSPRTNAGELFF. DNA for the CDR3: TGTGCCAGTAGTCCCAGGACCAACGCCGGGGAGCTGTTTTTT.